The rows below give T cell receptor beta chains drawn from one sample of a study of blood T cell repertoires in COVID-19. This table comes from immunoSEQ multiplex PCR, and its TCRdb copy is limited to in-frame clones, with some not included. The sample has approximately 42,000 clones; 76% are singletons. Material for sequencing was peripheral blood. These receptors originate from an elderly man with acute or convalescent COVID-19. Each CDR3 is given without its conserved first and last residue. D genes are given only for firm matches. Only part of the rows carry a size: once, few, many, or a class if the clone is expanded.

j_call clone_size v_call d_call cdr3_aa
TRBJ1-1 . TRBV6-1 . ASSDGGVNTEAF
TRBJ2-7 . TRBV5-4 TRBD2 ASSLYLSGRDEQY
TRBJ2-3 . TRBV5-6 TRBD2 ASSFGSGLAVYGTDTQY
TRBJ2-1 . TRBV29-1 TRBD2 SVQTSSGSLNEQF
TRBJ1-4 once TRBV2 . ASQGSGEKLF
TRBJ2-1 . TRBV2 . ASSGLRSGNEQF
TRBJ2-2 . TRBV10-1 TRBD1 ASGMGQGTGELF
TRBJ1-4 . TRBV4-1 . ASSHDSEKLF
TRBJ2-7 . TRBV19 . ASSIAGRGLYEQY
TRBJ2-2 . TRBV10-1 TRBD1 ASSPTGGTGELF
TRBJ2-5 . TRBV13 TRBD2 ASSSYREMGLAGGRETQY
TRBJ2-1 many TRBV30 TRBD2 ALLAGVGEQF
TRBJ2-7 . TRBV9 . ASSVAEDSYEQY
TRBJ1-5 . TRBV19 . ASSWWGQPQH
TRBJ1-6 . TRBV10-3 . AISERGSSYNSPLH
TRBJ1-1 . TRBV6-6 . ASRPRVNTEAF
TRBJ2-3 . TRBV18 TRBD2 ASSPTASGGAWDTQY
TRBJ1-1 . TRBV27 . ASSWRPNTEAF
TRBJ2-7 . TRBV12-3/TRBV12-4 . ASSPDWLRGQY
TRBJ1-1 . TRBV5-1 . ASSLQGEAF
TRBJ1-2 . TRBV15 . ATSRARGSDYGYT
TRBJ2-1 . TRBV6-6 . ASSYSEGIAYNEQF
TRBJ2-1 . TRBV7-2 . ASSWTDSSYNEQF
TRBJ2-7 . TRBV14 TRBD2 ASSQKAWVAGAYEQY
TRBJ1-1 . TRBV28 . ASIRNTEAF
TRBJ2-5 . TRBV20-1 TRBD2 SASSYGLVGPRETQY
TRBJ2-2 . TRBV6-4 TRBD2 ASSDSSGVGAGELF
TRBJ2-5 . TRBV5-1 TRBD2 ASTGGSGGKETQY
TRBJ1-4 . TRBV2 TRBD1 ASGRETGEPTNEKLF
TRBJ2-2 . TRBV4-2 TRBD2 ASSGYGTSTGELF
TRBJ1-5 . TRBV18 . ASSPPGGNQPQH
TRBJ1-2 . TRBV5-1 . ASRATAAIQYGYT
TRBJ2-2 . TRBV6-6 . ASSYGQGRTGELF
TRBJ2-3 . TRBV12-3/TRBV12-4 . ASSEGGKTQY
TRBJ1-6 . TRBV5-1 TRBD1 ASSLGGDRAVYNSPLH
TRBJ2-1 . TRBV7-3 TRBD2 ASTIAGGRNEQF
TRBJ1-3 . TRBV7-2 TRBD1 ASSRDSSGNTIY
TRBJ1-3 . TRBV2 . ASSDGRNTIY
TRBJ1-6 . TRBV3-1/TRBV3-2 . ASSSQGVNSPLH